This T cell receptor beta chain stems from a study of long-term antiretroviral therapy in people with HIV. Every one of the participants with HIV received treatment in the United States. The CDR3 spans 18 residues. Germline V CDR1 and CDR2: SEHNR, FQNEAQ (reference sequence). Trimming cost V 3 bases and J 0 bases; bases outside gene matches: 12. The immunoSEQ assay was v3.0, run at survey level. Only in-frame clones appear in the TCRdb table, and some are missing; sequencing was by immunoSEQ multiplex PCR. The table shows some 21,000 clones, with roughly 80% occurring only once. A note on this clone: Antigen specificity is unknown.

Study-wide results and caveats: Dating from the mid-2000s to the late 2010s, the blood was possibly obtained under older ART regimens. Those clones which expanded before ART made up the dominant part of the repertoire at all time points.

This sequence originates from a woman aged 25 to 39 with HIV. The specimen comprised unsorted PBMCs, sampled 0.2 years after starting antiretroviral therapy. The chain links TRBV7-9 to TRBJ2-3, with 7 bases lining up with TRBD1. CDR3 nucleotides: TGTGCCAGCAGCTTCCCGACCCAAGGACAGGCAAGCACAGATACGCAGTATTTT. It codes for CASSFPTQGQASTDTQYF.